This passage covers 16 T cell receptor beta chains from one sample sequenced in a study of T cell responses to AZD1222 COVID-19 vaccine. Sequenced by immunoSEQ multiplex PCR; TCRdb stores in-frame clones only, minus some. Of 83,000 or so clones in the sample, approximately 89% are singletons; the top ten hold 25% to 30%. The material was peripheral blood, obtained 28 days after the second AZD1222 dose. The receptors originated from an adult who received the AZD1222 COVID-19 vaccine.

V gene TRBV10-2 combines with J gene TRBJ2-7; D unclear. Trimming left V 11 bases short and J 2 bases short, with 13 bases between. The CDR3 has 12 amino acids. The germline CDR1 and CDR2 sequences are WSHSY and SAAADI. DNA for the CDR3: TGCGCCTGTGGGCAGCAAACCTACGAGCAGTACTTC. Its translation is CACGQQTYEQYF.

This clone came up a few times. The chain combines TRBV6-1 with TRBJ1-6; TRBD1 matches 7 bases. The CDR3 is 15 residues long. Per germline, CDR1 MNHNS and CDR2 SASEGT. V was clipped by 2 bases and J by 7 bases; unmatched bases: 5. CDR3 nucleotide sequence: TGTGCCAGCAGTGAACTTGACAGGGTAAATTCACCCCTCCACTTT. Translation gives CASSELDRVNSPLHF.

The CDR3 region has the DNA TGTGCCAGCAGCTCCGACACCTACAATGAGCAGTTCTTC. It specifies CASSSDTYNEQFF. The chain combines TRBV5-4 with TRBJ2-1; D unresolved. The germline CDR1 and CDR2 sequences are SGHNT and YYREEE (reference sequence). This CDR3 spans 13 amino acids. Trimming left V 3 bases short and J 2 bases short, with 6 bases between.

This clone was seen just once. This chain joins TRBV6-5 and TRBJ2-2; no firm D call. The CDR3 covers 13 residues. Germline CDR1 is MNHEY and CDR2 is SVGAGI. Trimming stripped 6 bases from V and 3 bases from J, with 8 bases between. The CDR3 DNA is TGTGCCAGCAGGTTGCGGTACACCGGGGAGCTGTTTTTT. Protein: CASRLRYTGELFF.

CDR3 in DNA: TGCGCCAGCAGCCAAGTGGGGGGGGAGACCTACAATGAGCAGTTCTTC. As protein: CASSQVGGETYNEQFF. The chain couples TRBV4-1 to TRBJ2-1; 7 bases fit TRBD2. Germline trimming cut 1 base from V and 2 bases from J; bases unmatched to any gene: 5. The CDR3 has 16 amino acids. Germline lookup yields CDR1 MGHRA and CDR2 YSYEKL.

The chain carries TRBV6-5 and TRBJ2-5, with 9 bases identical to TRBD2. Trimming cost V 2 bases and J 2 bases; bases outside gene matches: 6. Germline V gives CDR1 MNHEY, CDR2 SVGAGI. The CDR3 is 16 amino acids. This chain's CDR3 is CASSYVAGGGQETQYF. In nucleotides, the CDR3 is TGTGCCAGCAGTTACGTCGCGGGAGGGGGTCAAGAGACCCAGTACTTC.

This chain uses TRBV24-1 with TRBJ2-2; 8 bases match TRBD1. Germline loops: CDR1 KGHDR, CDR2 SFDVKD. V trimming: 2 bases; J trimming: 4 bases; junction bases outside the gene matches: 11. The CDR3 totals 18 residues. CDR3 amino acids: CATSDSTGRGQSTGELFF. The DNA for the CDR3 is TGTGCCACCAGTGATTCAACGGGCAGGGGGCAAAGCACCGGGGAGCTGTTTTTT.

The table lists this clone with a count of one. This rearrangement joins TRBV5-6 to TRBJ2-2; 13 positions agree with TRBD2. The germline V gene encodes CDR1 SGHDT and CDR2 YYEEEE. The CDR3 extends over 17 amino acids. V dropped 3 bases and J dropped 0; count of bases not matched to a gene: 2. The CDR3 loop is CASSWGLAGPNTGELFF. Here the CDR3 DNA reads TGTGCCAGCAGCTGGGGACTAGCGGGACCGAACACCGGGGAGCTGTTTTTT.

This clone has just one count. The chain combines TRBV9 with TRBJ2-3; maybe TRBD2 (6 bases). This CDR3 contains 16 residues. Germline lookup yields CDR1 SGDLS and CDR2 YYNGEE. Trimming took 4 bases from V and 2 from J, leaving 17 bases between them. Written as DNA, the CDR3 is TGTGCCAGCAGCCCCGAGGGTGCGGGAAACACAGATACGCAGTATTTT. Amino acid sequence: CASSPEGAGNTDTQYF.

The chain couples TRBV28 to TRBJ2-7; TRBD2 matches at 12 bases. This CDR3 region has 15 residues. The V and J ends lost 3 bases and 7 bases, in that order; junction bases with no gene match: 7. Germline CDR1 MDHEN, CDR2 SYDVKM. The CDR3 bases are TGTGCCAGCAGTTTGGGCCTAGCGGGAGGGAGTGAGCAGTACTTC. This codes for CASSLGLAGGSEQYF.

This clone was counted a few times. This sequence joins TRBV4-3 and TRBJ2-7; perhaps TRBD1 as D (5 bases). Trimming took 0 bases from V and 3 from J, leaving 12 bases between them. CDR1 is LGHNA, CDR2 YSLEER, per germline. This CDR3 comprises 15 residues. The CDR3 sequence is CASSQEGDSSYEQYF. Here the CDR3 DNA reads TGCGCCAGCAGCCAAGAAGGCGACAGCAGCTACGAGCAGTACTTC.

The rearrangement joins TRBV18 to TRBJ2-7, with D perhaps matching TRBD1 (6 bases). The V gene lost 2 bases and the J gene lost 1 base, with 9 bases spanning the gap. Per germline, CDR1 KGHSH and CDR2 LQKENI. The CDR3 contains 14 residues. CDR3 coding DNA: TGTGCCAGCTCACCAGGACAGAATTCCTACGAGCAGTACTTC. Encoded protein: CASSPGQNSYEQYF. Looking up the rest from reference TRBV18 and TRBJ2-7 gives the full variable domain: NAGVMQNPRHLVRRRGQEARLRCSPMKGHSHVYWYRQLPEEGLKFMVYLQKENIIDESGMPKERFSAEFPKEGPSILRIQQVVRGDSAAYFCASSPGQNSYEQYFGPGTRLTVT.

V is TRBV3-1 (or the pseudogene TRBV3-2) and J is TRBJ1-4; D is perhaps TRBD1 (5 bases). CDR1 and CDR2 from the germline V gene are LGHDT and YNNKEL (reference sequence). CDR3 length: 15 residues. Trimming stripped 0 bases from V and 7 bases from J, with 12 bases between. The CDR3 DNA is TGTGCCAGCAGCCAAGAAGATAGGGGCAGTGAAAAACTGTTTTTT. Protein: CASSQEDRGSEKLFF.

V and J are TRBV27 and TRBJ2-3, with TRBD2 matching 12 bases. Per the germline V gene, CDR1 is MNHEY and CDR2 is SMNVEV (reference sequence). CDR3 size: 17 residues. Trimming at V came to 4 bases and at J to 3 bases, leaving 8 bases not matched to a gene. The CDR3 region is CASSSTRTSGMTDTQYF. The CDR3, as DNA: TGTGCCAGCAGTTCAACGAGGACTAGCGGGATGACAGATACGCAGTATTTT.

CDR3 sequence reads: CATQRGGSIFGANVLTF. As DNA, the CDR3 is TGTGCCACCCAACGGGGTGGCAGTATTTTTGGGGCCAACGTCCTGACTTTC. V gene TRBV28 combines with J gene TRBJ2-6; D might be TRBD2 (5 bases). Trimming shortened V by 10 bases and J by 3 bases, and 22 bases separated the two germline ends. CDR1 is MDHEN, CDR2 SYDVKM, per germline. This CDR3 has 17 residues.

The rearrangement joins TRBV29-1 to TRBJ1-5; D remains unclear. In germline, CDR1 is SQVTM, CDR2 ANQGSEA. The CDR3 is 13 residues long. Trimming shortened V by 3 bases and J by 0 bases, and 6 bases separated the two germline ends. CDR3 loop: CSVESNSNQPQHF. The CDR3 DNA sequence: TGCAGCGTTGAGTCGAATAGCAATCAGCCCCAGCATTTT.